This T cell receptor beta chain is from a study of T cell responses to AZD1222 COVID-19 vaccine. Across the whole study: Analyses pooled second doses at about 4 or about 12 weeks.

Notes on this clone: Its target is unknown.

The CDR3 is made up of 16 amino acids. The V end was cut by 7 bases, the J end by 7 bases, with 22 bases between. Germline V gives CDR1 ENHRY, CDR2 SYGVKD. TCRdb keeps only in-frame clones here, not all; method: immunoSEQ multiplex PCR. The repertoire holds approximately 100,000 clones, with about 90% as singletons. Study-level findings and limits: Repertoire sampling occurred only after the peak T cell response.

The chain recombines TRBV10-3 with TRBJ2-2; D might be TRBD2 (6 bases). The sequence derives from an adult in good health. This specimen was peripheral blood, taken on day 0 of AZD1222 vaccination. The CDR3 DNA is TGTGCCATCACCCCACTCCCTCTGGGGGGAGGCGGGGAGCTGTTTTTT. Translation: CAITPLPLGGGGELFF.